These T cell receptor beta chains were read from a single sample in a study of blood T cell repertoires in COVID-19. TCRdb's table, derived via immunoSEQ multiplex PCR, lists solely in-frame clones and lacks some. The table includes about 170,000 clones, approximately 83% detected once. The specimen was peripheral blood. All receptors come from an elderly woman with acute or convalescent COVID-19. Each CDR3 is given with its conserved first and last residue. The D gene is left open where the match is weak. Clone size is shown for a subset of rows, as once, few, many or a class of expanded clone.

d_gene,v_gene,j_gene,abundance,CDR3nt,CDR3aa
-,TRBV30,TRBJ1-2,-,TGTGCCTGTTTACAGGGAGCTAACTATGGCTACACCTTC,CACLQGANYGYTF
TRBD1,TRBV9,TRBJ2-7,-,TGTGCCAGCAGCGGATGGACAGGGTTTGGCGAGCAGTACTTC,CASSGWTGFGEQYF
-,TRBV11-2,TRBJ2-7,-,TGTGCCAGCACCGAAGGGCTAGCGCTTGCCTACGAGCAGTACTTC,CASTEGLALAYEQYF
-,TRBV10-3,TRBJ2-5,-,TGTGCCATCAGTGAGTCGCGCGGGCAAAGCAGGGAGACCCAGTACTTC,CAISESRGQSRETQYF
-,TRBV6-1,TRBJ2-7,-,TGTGCCAGCAGTGAAGCAGCAGGGAGGCTTTACGAGCAGTACTTC,CASSEAAGRLYEQYF
-,TRBV4-2,TRBJ1-5,-,TGTGCCAGCAGCCAAGAATCCCGGGTTCTGGAGCCCCAGCATTTT,CASSQESRVLEPQHF
TRBD2,TRBV11-2,TRBJ2-1,-,TGTGCCAGCAAAAAGCCTAGCGGGGGAGGTGAGCAGTTCTTC,CASKKPSGGGEQFF
-,TRBV19,TRBJ2-4,-,TGTGCCAGTAGTATCCCAGCTAGAGGAGCCAAAAACATTCAGTACTTC,CASSIPARGAKNIQYF
-,TRBV11-2,TRBJ1-2,-,TGTGCCAGCAGCTTCCTTGCGGAGGGCTATGGCTACACCTTC,CASSFLAEGYGYTF
TRBD1,TRBV7-2,TRBJ1-1,-,TGTGCCAGCAGCTTAGTTGGACAGGGGAACACTGAAGCTTTCTTT,CASSLVGQGNTEAFF
-,TRBV7-2,TRBJ2-2,-,TGTGCCAGCAGCGAAAGGGGAGGCGGGGAGCTGTTTTTT,CASSERGGGELFF
-,TRBV2,TRBJ1-5,-,TGTGCCAGCAGCCTAGGATCCAGCAATCAGCCCCAGCATTTT,CASSLGSSNQPQHF
TRBD1,TRBV5-6,TRBJ1-2,-,TGTGCCAGCAGCCGGGACAGGGACCTTGGCTACACCTTC,CASSRDRDLGYTF
TRBD1,TRBV6-1,TRBJ1-5,-,TGTGCCAGCAGTGAAGCGGTTGGCAGGGGGGTTTCAGTTGGCAATCAGCCCCAGCATTTT,CASSEAVGRGVSVGNQPQHF
-,TRBV19,TRBJ1-1,-,TGTGCCAGTACCACTTACGGGGGGAACACTGAAGCTTTCTTT,CASTTYGGNTEAFF
-,TRBV6-6,TRBJ1-1,-,TGTGCCAGCAGATCAGGGGATGGGGTGAACACTGAAGCTTTCTTT,CASRSGDGVNTEAFF
-,TRBV5-1,TRBJ1-6,few,TGCGCCAGCAGCCCACGAGGTGAAGATAATTCACCCCTCCACTTT,CASSPRGEDNSPLHF
-,TRBV3-1/TRBV3-2,TRBJ1-1,few,TGTGCCAGCAGCCAAGATGAGGATTCAGGGGACACTGAAGCTTTCTTT,CASSQDEDSGDTEAFF
TRBD1,TRBV19,TRBJ1-4,-,TGTGCCAGTAGTACCCAGGGGGCATCAAGTGAAAAACTGTTTTTT,CASSTQGASSEKLFF
-,TRBV29-1,TRBJ1-3,-,TGCAGCGTTGGCCAGGGCCAAGCCGGAAACACCATATATTTT,CSVGQGQAGNTIYF
TRBD1,TRBV7-2,TRBJ2-1,-,TGTGCCAGCAGCGCCCGACAGGGGGCGGGCGATGAGCAGTTCTTC,CASSARQGAGDEQFF
-,TRBV21-1,TRBJ2-7,-,TGTGCCAGCAGCAAAGAGTGGGACATCTACGAGCAGTACTTC,CASSKEWDIYEQYF
-,TRBV10-1,TRBJ2-3,few,TGCGCCCCTTGGGCCAGGCCCGACACAGATACGCAGTATTTT,CAPWARPDTDTQYF
-,TRBV10-3,TRBJ1-2,-,TGTGCCATCAGTGCGGACTGGCCTAACTATGGCTACACCTTC,CAISADWPNYGYTF
-,TRBV6-5,TRBJ2-5,-,TGTGCCAGCAGCGACATACAAGAGACCCAGTACTTC,CASSDIQETQYF
TRBD1,TRBV3-1/TRBV3-2,TRBJ1-1,-,TGTGCCAGCAGCCCGGGACAGCCGAACACTGAAGCTTTCTTT,CASSPGQPNTEAFF